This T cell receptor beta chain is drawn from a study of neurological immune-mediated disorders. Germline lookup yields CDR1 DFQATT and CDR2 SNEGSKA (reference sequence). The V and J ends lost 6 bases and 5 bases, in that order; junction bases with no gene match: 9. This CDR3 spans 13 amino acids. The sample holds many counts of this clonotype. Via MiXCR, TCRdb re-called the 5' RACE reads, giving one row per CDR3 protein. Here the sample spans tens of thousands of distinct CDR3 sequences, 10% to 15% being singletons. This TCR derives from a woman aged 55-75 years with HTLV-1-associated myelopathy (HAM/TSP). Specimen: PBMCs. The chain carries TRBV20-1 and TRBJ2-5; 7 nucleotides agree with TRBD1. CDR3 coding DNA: TGCAGTGCCACGACAGGGAGTAGGGAGACCCAGTACTTC. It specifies CSATTGSRETQYF.